This TCR beta chain was sequenced in a study of blood T cell repertoires in COVID-19. Study summary: The samples span acute and convalescent COVID-19 from the United States, Italy and Spain. Sources were T cells, B-cell-depleted T cells, or PBMCs; the material itself was cDNA or gDNA.

This CDR3 comprises 16 residues. V lost 7 bases to trimming and J lost 2 bases; unmatched junction nucleotides: 13. Germline lookup yields CDR1 LGHDT and CDR2 YNNKEL (reference sequence). Per the study methods: Estimation of nucleated cell counts relied on the amplification of reference gene primers. The table came from immunoSEQ multiplex PCR; TCRdb's copy has only in-frame clones and leaves some out. Clone size and the V and J calls come from that table; the DNA yielded D and trimming. The sample shows about 190,000 clones, less than 80% of them seen only once. V and J are TRBV3-1 (or the pseudogene TRBV3-2) and TRBJ1-2, with 7 nucleotides matching TRBD1. Source material: peripheral blood. This TCR derives from a woman between 50 and 59 years old with acute or convalescent COVID-19. CDR3 in amino acids: CASTPRGGQANYGYTF. In nucleotides, the CDR3 is TGTGCCAGCACCCCTAGGGGAGGACAGGCCAACTATGGCTACACCTTC.